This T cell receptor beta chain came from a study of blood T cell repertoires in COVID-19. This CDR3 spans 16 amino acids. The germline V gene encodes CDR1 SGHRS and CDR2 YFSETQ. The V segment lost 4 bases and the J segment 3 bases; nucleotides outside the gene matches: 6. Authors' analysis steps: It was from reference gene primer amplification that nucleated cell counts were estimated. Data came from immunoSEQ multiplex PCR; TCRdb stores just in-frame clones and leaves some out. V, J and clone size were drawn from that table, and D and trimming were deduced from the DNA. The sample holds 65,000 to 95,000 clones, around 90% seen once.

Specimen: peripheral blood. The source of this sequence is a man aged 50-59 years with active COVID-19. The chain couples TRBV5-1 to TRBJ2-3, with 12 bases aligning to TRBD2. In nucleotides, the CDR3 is TGCGCCAGCAGCGCCAGACTAGCGGGGGAAACAGATACGCAGTATTTT. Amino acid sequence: CASSARLAGETDTQYF. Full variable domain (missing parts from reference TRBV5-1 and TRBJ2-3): KAGVTQTPRYLIKTRGQQVTLSCSPISGHRSVSWYQQTPGQGLQFLFEYFSETQRNKGNFPGRFSGRQFSNSRSEMNVSTLELGDSALYLCASSARLAGETDTQYFGPGTRLTVL.